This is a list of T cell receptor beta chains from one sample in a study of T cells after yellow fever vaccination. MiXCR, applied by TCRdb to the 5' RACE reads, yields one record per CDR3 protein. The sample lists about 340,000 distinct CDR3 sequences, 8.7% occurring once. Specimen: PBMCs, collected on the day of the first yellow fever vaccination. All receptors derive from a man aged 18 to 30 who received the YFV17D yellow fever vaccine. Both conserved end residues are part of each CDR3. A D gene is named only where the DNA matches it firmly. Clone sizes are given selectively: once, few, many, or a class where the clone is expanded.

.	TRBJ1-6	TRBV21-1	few	TGTGCCAGCAGCAAGGTTGGGCAGAGCTCCTATAATTCACCCCTCCACTTT	CASSKVGQSSYNSPLHF
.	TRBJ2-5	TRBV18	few	TGTGCCAGCTCAAAAGGACATCCAGAGACCCAGTACTTC	CASSKGHPETQYF
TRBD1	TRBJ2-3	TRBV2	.	TGTGCCAGCAGACAGGGGCCCCTGGGCACAGATACGCAGTATTTT	CASRQGPLGTDTQYF
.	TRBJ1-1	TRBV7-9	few	TGTGCCAGCAGCTTAGTTTTTGATGAAGCTTTCTTT	CASSLVFDEAFF
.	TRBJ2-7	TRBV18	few	TGTGCCAGCTCACCACAGCCCCGCCAACAGATGTACTTC	CASSPQPRQQMYF
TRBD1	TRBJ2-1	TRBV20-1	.	TGCAGTGCTAGAGACGTAGGGACAGGGTACTCCTACAATGAGCAGTTCTTC	CSARDVGTGYSYNEQFF
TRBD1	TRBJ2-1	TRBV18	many	TGTGCCAGCTCACCATTGGGACAGGGCCTCAATGAGCAGTTCTTC	CASSPLGQGLNEQFF
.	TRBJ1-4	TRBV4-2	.	TGTGCCAGCAGCCCGAAAACGAACAGGGAAGAAAAACTGTTTTTT	CASSPKTNREEKLFF
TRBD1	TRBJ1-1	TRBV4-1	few	TGCGCCAGCAGCCAAGAACCCGGGACAGAGAGGAACACTGAAGCTTTCTTT	CASSQEPGTERNTEAFF
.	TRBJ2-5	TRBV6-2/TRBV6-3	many	TGTGCCAGCAGTTCGGGACTTATAGAGACCCAGTACTTC	CASSSGLIETQYF
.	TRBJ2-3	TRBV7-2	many	TGTGCCAGCAGCTATCTTGGACACCGCACAGATACGCAGTATTTT	CASSYLGHRTDTQYF
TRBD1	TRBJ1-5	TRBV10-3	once	TGTGCCATCAGCGCGACAGGGGAAAATCAGCCCCAGCATTTT	CAISATGENQPQHF
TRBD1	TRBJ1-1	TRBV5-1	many	TGCGCCAGCAGACAGGGGGCGGACACTGAAGCTTTCTTT	CASRQGADTEAFF